These 5 T cell receptor beta chains were sequenced from one sample in a study of type 1 and type 2 diabetes patients. Genomic DNA was the PCR template. The TCR beta CDR3 region was amplified using 30 forward and 13 reverse primers. One entry per CDR3 protein, called by TCRdb with MiXCR from the multiplex PCR reads. The table has around 300,000 distinct CDR3 sequences, around 47% seen once. Source material: peripheral blood mononuclear cells (PBMCs). These receptors came from a man in his late teens or twenties with type 2 diabetes.

In its sample, this clonotype was seen a few times. This sequence joins TRBV25-1 and TRBJ1-4; TRBD1 matches 7 bases. Per germline, CDR1 MGHDK and CDR2 SYGVNS. After removal of 2 bases from V and 4 bases from J, the junction contained 13 bases not matched to a gene. This CDR3 is built from 18 residues. CDR3 in DNA: TGTGCCAGCAGTGAAGAGAAACTGACAGGGTCGAGTAATGAAAAACTGTTTTTT. Residues: CASSEEKLTGSSNEKLFF.

This clonotype came up a few times. This chain joins TRBV14 and TRBJ1-1, with unresolved D. The CDR3 spans 13 residues. Germline V gene lookup returns CDR1 SGHDN and CDR2 FVKESK. V gave up 0 bases and J gave up 1 base, with 3 bases separating them. DNA of the CDR3: TGTGCCAGCAGCCAAGACTGGAACACTGAAGCTTTCTTT. Translating it yields CASSQDWNTEAFF.

The chain employs TRBV20-1 and TRBJ2-7; TRBD2 matches 15 bases. The CDR3 is made up of 17 amino acids. J lost 0 bases, V lost 5 bases, and 8 bases had no gene match. CDR1 DFQATT and CDR2 SNEGSKA come from the germline V gene (reference sequence). The CDR3, as DNA: TGCAGTGCTGGGGGACTAGCGGGAGGCTGGGCCTCCTACGAGCAGTACTTC. Translation: CSAGGLAGGWASYEQYF.

The chain employs TRBV13 and TRBJ1-1, with D unresolved. V dropped 0 bases and J dropped 10 bases, with 9 bases sitting between them. CDR3 size: 12 residues. In germline, CDR1 is PRHDT, CDR2 FYEKMQ (reference sequence). The CDR3 nucleotides are TGTGCCAGCAGCTTAGGGGGGTTTGTAGCTTTCTTT. This translates into CASSLGGFVAFF.

The rearrangement links TRBV20-1 to TRBJ2-6; maybe TRBD1 (6 bases). The germline V gene encodes CDR1 DFQATT and CDR2 SNEGSKA (reference sequence). The CDR3 has 16 residues. Trimming cost V 6 bases and J 4 bases, with 19 bases left between them. The CDR3 DNA reads TGCAGTGCCTACCCACAAGGGGGTTCGGGGGCCAACGTCCTGACTTTC. It yields the protein CSAYPQGGSGANVLTF.